This is a list of T cell receptor beta chains from one sample in a study of blood T cells in healthy people across ages. TCRdb re-derived calls from the 5' RACE reads in MiXCR, one entry per CDR3 protein. The data hold around 1,000,000 distinct CDR3 sequences, with almost 25% observed a single time. These data are also associated with another study on T cells of mothers and their children.

Sample: blood. The receptor set was obtained from a girl aged 2 to 10 in good health. Both conserved end residues are part of each CDR3. A D gene is named only where the DNA matches it firmly. The listing skips clone size in some rows; elsewhere it reads once, few, many or a size class.

clone_size,cdr3_length,v_call,j_call,d_call,cdr3_nt,cdr3_aa
-,12,TRBV20-1,TRBJ2-1,-,TGCAGTGCTAGCGGAGAGGTCAATGAGCAGTTCTTC,CSASGEVNEQFF
-,16,TRBV7-2,TRBJ2-2,-,TGTGCCAGCAGCCCAAATCATGGGGGATCGGCCGGGGAGCTGTTTTTT,CASSPNHGGSAGELFF
-,15,TRBV20-1,TRBJ2-1,TRBD1,TGCAGTGCTAGAATAGGGACAGGGGAATGGTATGAGCAGTTCTTC,CSARIGTGEWYEQFF
few,15,TRBV28,TRBJ2-7,TRBD2,TGTGCCAGCAGTGCATTTAGCGGGGGCCACTACGAGCAGTACTTC,CASSAFSGGHYEQYF
-,14,TRBV6-1,TRBJ1-5,-,TGTGCCAGCAGAGAAGGGGAAGACAAACAGCCCCAGCATTTT,CASREGEDKQPQHF
-,14,TRBV3-1,TRBJ2-5,-,TGTGCCAGCAGGCGAATGCTAAGCCAAGAGACCCAGTACTTC,CASRRMLSQETQYF
-,13,TRBV7-2,TRBJ1-6,-,TGTGCCAGCAGTTCTCAGGGGAGGTCACCCCTCCACTTT,CASSSQGRSPLHF
-,15,TRBV28,TRBJ1-5,-,TGTGCCAGCAGCCCAACCAGCGTGAGCAATCAGCCCCAGCATTTT,CASSPTSVSNQPQHF
-,16,TRBV12-3/TRBV12-4,TRBJ1-1,TRBD1,TGTGCCAGCAGTAGGGACAGGGACTCGCGGAACACTGAAGCTTTCTTT,CASSRDRDSRNTEAFF
-,14,TRBV28,TRBJ2-7,-,TGTGCCAGCAGTTTATGGGACAGAGTCTACGAGCAGTACTTC,CASSLWDRVYEQYF
-,16,TRBV24-1,TRBJ2-2,TRBD1,TGTGCCACCAGTGATTCCGGGACAGCGAACACCGGGGAGCTGTTTTTT,CATSDSGTANTGELFF
-,13,TRBV20-1,TRBJ2-1,-,TGCAGTGCTGCCGGACTTTCCTACAATGAGCAGTTCTTC,CSAAGLSYNEQFF
-,13,TRBV20-1,TRBJ2-1,TRBD2,TGCAGTGTTGTTAGCGGGAGAAACAATGAGCAGTTCTTC,CSVVSGRNNEQFF
few,16,TRBV7-9,TRBJ2-7,TRBD2,TGTGCCAGCAGCTTAAAGGGACTAGCGGGCCCCTACGAGCAGTACTTC,CASSLKGLAGPYEQYF
many,15,TRBV27,TRBJ2-7,TRBD2,TGTGCCAGCAGACCCCTAGCGGGAGGGCCTTACGAGCAGTACTTC,CASRPLAGGPYEQYF
-,16,TRBV5-4,TRBJ2-4,TRBD2,TGTGCCAGCAGCGGACAGCGGGAGCGTAGCAAAAACATTCAGTACTTC,CASSGQRERSKNIQYF
few,14,TRBV19,TRBJ2-1,-,TGTGCCAGTAGTCCACAGTTCGGGGGAAATGAGCAGTTCTTC,CASSPQFGGNEQFF
-,12,TRBV6-1,TRBJ1-2,TRBD1,TGTGCCAGCAGCCGGACAGGGGAAGGCTACACCTTC,CASSRTGEGYTF
-,16,TRBV4-3,TRBJ2-3,-,TGCGCCAGCAGCCAAGATCGTTGGACTGGTACAGATACGCAGTATTTT,CASSQDRWTGTDTQYF
-,15,TRBV14,TRBJ2-3,-,TGTGCCAGCAGCATCGAGGGGAGCGGAATTGGTACGCAGTATTTT,CASSIEGSGIGTQYF
-,15,TRBV7-2,TRBJ1-1,TRBD1,TGTGCCAGCAGCCGTTCCCTGGACAGGCCAACTGAAGCTTTCTTT,CASSRSLDRPTEAFF
-,17,TRBV4-2,TRBJ2-2,TRBD2,TGTGCCAGCAGCCAAGCCGGGGGCGGGGGGTACACCGGGGAGCTGTTTTTT,CASSQAGGGGYTGELFF
-,18,TRBV20-1,TRBJ2-5,TRBD2,TGCAGTGCTAGAACAGATATCACAGCGGGAGGAGGAGAAGAGACCCAGTACTTC,CSARTDITAGGGEETQYF
few,13,TRBV4-2,TRBJ1-4,-,TGTGCCAGCAGCCCCACGGGACCCGAAAAACTGTTTTTT,CASSPTGPEKLFF
few,12,TRBV2,TRBJ2-5,-,TGTGCCAGCAGTGACCTGCGGGGGACCCAGTACTTC,CASSDLRGTQYF
-,13,TRBV20-1,TRBJ1-2,-,TGCAGTGCAACCCAGAGCTTTAACTATGGCTACACCTTC,CSATQSFNYGYTF
-,15,TRBV9,TRBJ2-1,-,TGTGCCAGCAGCGTAGACGGACTACCCAACAATGAGCAGTTCTTC,CASSVDGLPNNEQFF
few,15,TRBV2,TRBJ1-6,TRBD1,TGTGCCAGCAGGAAGACAGGGCAATATAATTCACCCCTCCACTTT,CASRKTGQYNSPLHF
-,15,TRBV5-1,TRBJ2-5,-,TGCGCCAGCAGCTGGAGGTCCCCCCGGGAAGAGACCCAGTACTTC,CASSWRSPREETQYF
-,14,TRBV7-2,TRBJ2-5,-,TGTGCCAGCAGCACGGGACCGCTCCAAGAGACCCAGTACTTC,CASSTGPLQETQYF
-,12,TRBV29-1,TRBJ1-2,-,TGCAGCGTTCGGGACACAAACTATGGCTACACCTTC,CSVRDTNYGYTF
few,16,TRBV4-3,TRBJ1-2,TRBD1,TGCGCCAGCAGCCACGTCCCGGGACAGGGGGTCCATGGCTACACCTTC,CASSHVPGQGVHGYTF
-,14,TRBV27,TRBJ2-7,TRBD1,TGTGCCAGCAGTTTTAGTCAGGGGGTCTACGAGCAGTACTTC,CASSFSQGVYEQYF
-,11,TRBV20-1,TRBJ2-7,-,TGCAGTGCCTCGGACGGCTACGAGCAGTACTTC,CSASDGYEQYF
-,14,TRBV27,TRBJ1-5,TRBD1,TGTGCCAGCAGACAGGGGTTGAGCAATCAGCCCCAGCATTTT,CASRQGLSNQPQHF
few,15,TRBV6-6,TRBJ2-5,TRBD2,TGTGCCAGCAGTTACTCGGCGGGAGGGAAGGGGACCCAGTACTTC,CASSYSAGGKGTQYF
few,14,TRBV7-8,TRBJ2-5,-,TGTGCCAGCAGCCGCGAGGGGGGGTATGTGACCCAGTACTTC,CASSREGGYVTQYF
-,14,TRBV5-1,TRBJ2-7,-,TGCGCCAGCAGCTTGAGGGACACCCTCTACGAGCAGTACTTC,CASSLRDTLYEQYF
-,15,TRBV7-3,TRBJ2-2,-,TGTGCCAGCAGCTCCAGGGGGGAGGCTACCGGGGAGCTGTTTTTT,CASSSRGEATGELFF
few,15,TRBV3-1,TRBJ2-1,TRBD1,TGTGCCAGTCAGGACCCCGGGACAGGCTACAATGAGCAGTTCTTC,CASQDPGTGYNEQFF
-,14,TRBV3-1,TRBJ2-7,-,TGTGCCAGCAGCTCGAGCAGTCGCTGGTACGAGCAGTACTTC,CASSSSSRWYEQYF
few,15,TRBV7-2,TRBJ2-5,TRBD1,TGTGCCAGCAGCTTAGCCCCAGGGGGCCAAGAGACCCAGTACTTC,CASSLAPGGQETQYF